These 32 T cell receptor beta chains were all obtained from the same sample, sequenced in a study of T-cell reconstitution after alpha-beta-depleted transplantation in children. For TCRbeta, the library was prepared with unique molecular identifiers. Via MiXCR, TCRdb re-called the PCR reads, giving one row per CDR3 protein. Of 700,000 to 950,000 distinct CDR3 sequences in the sample, roughly 15% were seen once. The specimen was PBMCs, mostly from graft donor cells, collected 360 days after TCRalphabeta/CD19-depleted stem cell transplant. These receptor sequences come from a male patient under 18 who had a stem cell transplant for acute lymphoblastic leukemia, so the T cells may come from the graft donor.

This clonotype was found many times. The chain carries TRBV5-1 and TRBJ2-7; the D call may be TRBD1 or TRBD2 (5 bases each). The CDR3 loop spans 15 amino acids. V gave up 3 bases and J gave up 0 bases, with 13 bases separating them. Germline values: CDR1 SGHRS, CDR2 YFSETQ. CDR3 DNA sequence: TGCGCCAGCAGCTCCGGGACCGTAAGCTCCTACGAGCAGTACTTC. This encodes CASSSGTVSSYEQYF.

A few counts support this clonotype. This chain links TRBV10-3 with TRBJ2-7; D might be TRBD1 or TRBD2, each matching 5 bases. CDR1 is ENHRY and CDR2 is SYGVKD in the germline V gene. V was cut by 2 bases and J by 4 bases, with 12 bases left in between. There are 14 residues in the CDR3. For the CDR3, the DNA is TGTGCCATCAGTGAGAGGAGAGGGGATTACGAGCAGTACTTC. Protein sequence: CAISERRGDYEQYF.

V usage is TRBV7-9 and J usage is TRBJ2-7, with 11 bases identical to TRBD2. This CDR3 is 15 amino acids long. V trimming: 4 bases; J trimming: 4 bases; junction bases outside the gene matches: 6. CDR1 is SEHNR, CDR2 FQNEAQ, per germline (reference sequence). The CDR3: CASSSGLADNYEQYF. CDR3 sequence (DNA): TGTGCCAGCAGCTCGGGACTAGCGGATAATTACGAGCAGTACTTC. The entire variable domain, with the rest obtained from reference TRBV7-9 and TRBJ2-7, is as follows: DTGVSQNPRHKITKRGQNVTFRCDPISEHNRLYWYRQTLGQGPEFLTYFQNEAQLEKSRLLSDRFSAERPKGSFSTLEIQRTEQGDSAMYLCASSSGLADNYEQYFGPGTRLTVT.

A few counts support this clonotype. The V and J genes are TRBV20-1 and TRBJ2-7; 8 bases match TRBD1. Germline V gives CDR1 DFQATT, CDR2 SNEGSKA (reference sequence). V was clipped by 4 bases and J by 4 bases; unmatched bases: 9. The CDR3 length is 14 residues. The CDR3 reads CSATRTGTVYEQYF. CDR3 DNA: TGCAGTGCTACCCGGACAGGGACGGTATACGAGCAGTACTTC.

This clonotype was detected only a few times. The rearrangement uses TRBV19 and TRBJ1-5; D is unresolved. Germline V gene data show CDR1 as LNHDA and CDR2 as SQIVND (reference sequence). The CDR3 contains 13 residues. Trimming took 8 bases from V and 5 from J, leaving 13 bases between them. The CDR3 is CASSPQVDQPQHF. The CDR3 DNA follows: TGTGCCAGTTCCCCCCAGGTGGATCAGCCCCAGCATTTT. Full variable domain (missing parts from reference TRBV19 and TRBJ1-5): DGGITQSPKYLFRKEGQNVTLSCEQNLNHDAMYWYRQDPGQGLRLIYYSQIVNDFQKGDIAEGYSVSREKKESFPLTVTSAQKNPTAFYLCASSPQVDQPQHFGDGTRLSIL.

The table lists this clonotype with many counts. The DNA for the CDR3 is TGTGCCAGCAGTTTATTCCAGGGAATCCCCTATGGCTACACCTTC. Amino acids: CASSLFQGIPYGYTF. The rearrangement uses TRBV12-3 or TRBV12-4 and TRBJ1-2; D is perhaps TRBD1 (5 bases). The CDR3 contains 15 residues. Trimming cost V 2 bases and J 4 bases, with 14 bases left between them.

A few counts support this clonotype. CDR3 sequence (DNA): TGCGCCAGCAGCTCGGGGGTCACGGTGAACACTGAAGCTTTCTTT. This translates into CASSSGVTVNTEAFF. The chain uses TRBV5-1 and TRBJ1-1; weak D call: TRBD1 (5 bases). The germline CDR1 and CDR2 sequences are SGHRS and YFSETQ. Trimming removed 3 bases at V and 0 bases at J, with 12 bases between. The length of the CDR3 is 15 residues.

V usage is TRBV4-2 and J usage is TRBJ2-1; 12 bases map to TRBD1. The V segment lost 4 bases and the J segment 5 bases; nucleotides outside the gene matches: 9. CDR3 length equals 17 residues. Germline CDR1 is LGHNA and CDR2 is YNFKEQ. The CDR3 DNA reads TGTGCCAGCAGCCCTCTGGCGGGACAGGGGGCGCACAATGAGCAGTTCTTC. It yields the protein CASSPLAGQGAHNEQFF.

This clonotype came up a few times. V is TRBV11-2 and J is TRBJ1-1; 10 positions match TRBD1. The junction had 8 bases not matched to a gene; V was cut back by 5 bases and J by 5 bases. Per germline, CDR1 SGHAT and CDR2 FQNNGV. The CDR3 contains 15 residues. The CDR3 here is CASSPDRGRGTEAFF. The CDR3 nucleotides are TGTGCCAGCAGCCCCGACAGGGGGCGAGGTACTGAAGCTTTCTTT.

The CDR3 spells CASSWTGITEAFF. DNA for the CDR3: TGTGCCAGCAGCTGGACAGGGATCACTGAAGCTTTCTTT. The chain joins TRBV5-6 to TRBJ1-1, with TRBD1 matching over 8 bases. Germline values: CDR1 SGHDT, CDR2 YYEEEE. V lost 3 bases and J lost 4; bases outside the gene matches: 2. The CDR3 has 13 amino acids.

The gene calls are TRBV7-9 and TRBJ2-7; TRBD1 matches at 9 bases. Losses at the gene ends were 5 bases for V and 4 bases for J; bases not matched to a gene: 15. The CDR3 is made up of 17 amino acids. Germline V gene sequence: CDR1 SEHNR, CDR2 FQNEAQ (reference sequence). CDR3 bases: TGTGCCAGCAGCCCCGGGACAGGGTTAACGGGAGTTTACGAGCAGTACTTC. Its translation is CASSPGTGLTGVYEQYF.

J is TRBJ2-1 and V is TRBV19, with a weak D call TRBD2 (6 bases). In germline, CDR1 is LNHDA, CDR2 SQIVND (reference sequence). V lost 5 bases and J 10 bases, leaving 15 bases between the germline ends. The CDR3 loop spans 13 amino acids. CDR3 sequence reads: CASSPAGLREQFF. In DNA form, the CDR3 reads TGTGCCAGTAGTCCCGCGGGGCTACGGGAGCAGTTCTTC. The full variable domain, its missing parts supplied by reference TRBV19 and TRBJ2-1, is DGGITQSPKYLFRKEGQNVTLSCEQNLNHDAMYWYRQDPGQGLRLIYYSQIVNDFQKGDIAEGYSVSREKKESFPLTVTSAQKNPTAFYLCASSPAGLREQFFGPGTRLTVL.

The rearrangement uses TRBV7-2 and TRBJ1-2; weak D call: TRBD1 (5 bases). This CDR3 has 15 amino acids. Germline CDR1 is SGHTA and CDR2 is FQGNSA. V lost 1 base to trimming and J lost 3 bases, with 12 bases between them. DNA of the CDR3: TGTGCCAGCAGCTTAGTTGTCCAGGGAGACTATGGCTACACCTTC. This encodes CASSLVVQGDYGYTF.

This rearrangement joins TRBV12-3 or TRBV12-4 to TRBJ1-4; possible D gene TRBD1, 6 bases. V gave up 6 bases and J gave up 8 bases, with 22 bases separating them. The CDR3 is 16 residues long. This CDR3 reads CASSRPGTSRGEKLFF. CDR3 bases: TGTGCCAGCAGCCGTCCCGGGACATCAAGGGGCGAAAAACTGTTTTTT.

This clonotype has a handful of counts. The rearrangement uses TRBV20-1 and TRBJ2-3, with 10 bases identical to TRBD2. The CDR3 spans 16 residues. In germline, CDR1 is DFQATT, CDR2 SNEGSKA (reference sequence). V shed 1 base and J 0 bases; nucleotides not matched to a gene: 4. The CDR3 bases are TGCAGTGCTAGAGGCACTAGCGGGACTAGCACAGATACGCAGTATTTT. Translating gives CSARGTSGTSTDTQYF.

This clonotype was found a few times. The chain carries TRBV24-1 and TRBJ2-1; weak D call: TRBD2 (6 bases). Germline-derived CDR1 and CDR2 are KGHDR and SFDVKD. The length of the CDR3 is 18 residues. Trimming took 4 bases from V and 0 from J, leaving 18 bases between them. The CDR3: CATSERGTFRSSYNEQFF. The DNA of the CDR3 is TGTGCCACCAGTGAACGCGGGACTTTCCGAAGCTCCTACAATGAGCAGTTCTTC.

A few counts support this clonotype. This CDR3 is CATTLTSGRGDEQFF. CDR3 bases: TGTGCCACCACATTGACTAGCGGGAGAGGGGATGAGCAGTTCTTC. The chain employs TRBV12-3 or TRBV12-4 and TRBJ2-1; 12 nucleotides line up with TRBD2. V dropped 10 bases and J dropped 8; count of bases not matched to a gene: 12. This CDR3 is 15 amino acids long.

This clonotype was seen a few times. The chain joins TRBV29-1 to TRBJ2-7; D is perhaps TRBD2 (5 bases). V was cut by 1 base and J by 4 bases, with 14 bases left in between. The CDR3 has 14 amino acids. CDR1 is SQVTM, CDR2 ANQGSEA, per germline. Written as DNA, the CDR3 is TGCAGCGTTGAAGCACGAGCGGCGCCTTACGAGCAGTACTTC. As protein: CSVEARAAPYEQYF.

This clonotype has a count of ten or more. The rearrangement joins TRBV5-1 to TRBJ2-7; TRBD2 might be the D (6 bases). The CDR3 contains 16 residues. CDR1 and CDR2 from the germline V gene are SGHRS and YFSETQ. V was shortened by 3 bases and J by 0 bases, with 16 bases between the two germline ends. The CDR3 coding sequence is TGCGCCAGCAGCTCAACTCCGGGACTGAGCTCCTACGAGCAGTACTTC. As protein: CASSSTPGLSSYEQYF. The whole variable domain, filled in from reference TRBV5-1 and TRBJ2-7, reads KAGVTQTPRYLIKTRGQQVTLSCSPISGHRSVSWYQQTPGQGLQFLFEYFSETQRNKGNFPGRFSGRQFSNSRSEMNVSTLELGDSALYLCASSSTPGLSSYEQYFGPGTRLTVT.

The gene calls are TRBV4-1 and TRBJ2-7; D might be TRBD1 or TRBD2, each matching 5 bases. Trimming cost V 1 base and J 6 bases, with 10 bases left between them. CDR3 length: 13 amino acids. Germline V gives CDR1 MGHRA, CDR2 YSYEKL. CDR3 residues: CASSQGGVSEQYF. In DNA form, the CDR3 reads TGCGCCAGCAGCCAAGGAGGGGTAAGCGAGCAGTACTTC.

In nucleotides, the CDR3 is TGCAGCGTTGGACTAGCGGGAGGGTTCCTCTCGACCCAGTACTTC. Residues: CSVGLAGGFLSTQYF. The chain combines TRBV29-1 with TRBJ2-5; 14 bases fit TRBD2. The V and J ends lost 4 bases and 7 bases, in that order; junction bases with no gene match: 8. Germline-derived CDR1 and CDR2 are SQVTM and ANQGSEA. The CDR3 sequence is 15 residues long. The entire variable domain, with the rest obtained from reference TRBV29-1 and TRBJ2-5, is as follows: SAVISQKPSRDICQRGTSLTIQCQVDSQVTMMFWYRQQPGQSLTLIATANQGSEATYESGFVIDKFPISRPNLTFSTLTVSNMSPEDSSIYLCSVGLAGGFLSTQYFGPGTRLLVL.

This clonotype was detected many times. The genes are TRBV19 and TRBJ2-1; no definite D call. The CDR3 loop spans 15 amino acids. Germline lookup yields CDR1 LNHDA and CDR2 SQIVND (reference sequence). V was pared by 2 bases and J by 3 bases, with 11 bases between. The CDR3 loop is CASSISALGYNEQFF. CDR3 nucleotide sequence: TGTGCCAGTAGTATATCGGCACTCGGCTACAATGAGCAGTTCTTC.

This clonotype was seen more than once but under ten times. The rearrangement joins TRBV20-1 to TRBJ2-5, with unresolved D. Germline V lookup: CDR1 DFQATT, CDR2 SNEGSKA (reference sequence). The CDR3 covers 12 residues. The CDR3 sequence: CGLRKGQETQYF. Written as DNA, the CDR3 is TGCGGCCTCCGGAAGGGCCAAGAGACCCAGTACTTC.

The V and J genes are TRBV24-1 and TRBJ2-3, with D unresolved. Trimming shortened V by 2 bases and J by 6 bases, and 11 bases separated the two germline ends. CDR3 length equals 14 residues. Germline CDR1 is KGHDR and CDR2 is SFDVKD. The DNA of the CDR3 is TGTGCCACCAGTGATTCCCTTAGCAGGGATACGCAGTATTTT. Protein product: CATSDSLSRDTQYF.

This clonotype was seen a handful of times. CDR3 protein: CASSLYGTAGYNEQFF. CDR3 nucleotides: TGCGCCAGCAGCCTCTACGGGACGGCGGGTTACAATGAGCAGTTCTTC. The V gene is TRBV5-1, the J gene TRBJ2-1, with D perhaps given as TRBD1 or TRBD2 (5 bases each). From germline, CDR1 is SGHRS and CDR2 YFSETQ. This CDR3 is built from 16 residues. V lost 4 bases and J 4 bases, leaving 18 bases between the germline ends.

This clonotype was recorded at least ten times. This sequence joins TRBV7-2 and TRBJ2-7; maybe TRBD2 (6 bases). The CDR3 covers 15 residues. Germline-derived CDR1 and CDR2 are SGHTA and FQGNSA. Trimming took 4 bases from V and 1 from J, leaving 14 bases between them. CDR3 bases: TGTGCCAGCAGCTGGCGCGGGACGGATTCCTACGAGCAGTACTTC. The encoded protein is CASSWRGTDSYEQYF.

This clonotype was observed a few times. V is TRBV19 and J is TRBJ2-7, with a tentative D call TRBD1 (5 bases). CDR3 length equals 14 residues. Trimming left V 4 bases short and J 4 bases short, with 14 bases between. Germline CDR1 and CDR2: LNHDA and SQIVND (reference sequence). The CDR3 nucleotides are TGTGCCAGTAGTACGGCGCAGGGTTCTTACGAGCAGTACTTC. Its protein is CASSTAQGSYEQYF.

This clonotype appeared many times. The rearrangement joins TRBV29-1 to TRBJ2-1; 15 bases match TRBD2. Trimming cost V 4 bases and J 8 bases; bases outside gene matches: 3. This CDR3 has 14 amino acids. CDR1 and CDR2 (germline): SQVTM, ANQGSEA. CDR3 in DNA: TGCAGCGTTGGGGGGACTAGCGGGAGGTATGAGCAGTTCTTC. It encodes CSVGGTSGRYEQFF.

The V and J genes are TRBV5-1 and TRBJ2-1, with 7 positions matching TRBD2. The CDR3 has 18 residues. The J segment lost 5 bases and the V segment lost 0 bases, leaving 14 bases of the junction unmatched. In germline, CDR1 is SGHRS, CDR2 YFSETQ. The CDR3 is CASSLASVGGKPNNEQFF. The CDR3 nucleotides read TGCGCCAGCAGCTTGGCCTCGGTGGGAGGGAAACCCAACAATGAGCAGTTCTTC.

V gene TRBV11-1 combines with J gene TRBJ2-7; 7 bases agree with TRBD1. Germline lookup yields CDR1 SGHAT and CDR2 FQDESV (reference sequence). CDR3 size: 16 residues. V gave up 2 bases and J gave up 3 bases; unmatched junction bases: 10. The CDR3, as DNA: TGTGCCAGCAGCTTAATGGGACAGTGGGGCGACTACGAGCAGTACTTC. This sequence encodes CASSLMGQWGDYEQYF.

This clonotype appeared a single time. The junction shows a germline mismatch at one end, possibly a read error. This chain connects TRBV11-1 to TRBJ2-6; TRBD1 might be the D (5 bases). This CDR3 has 18 residues. Germline CDR1 SGHAT, CDR2 FQDESV (reference sequence). The CDR3 sequence: CASSNRVGQYSGANVLPF. CDR3 coding DNA: TGTGCCAGCAGCAATAGGGTCGGGCAGTATTCTGGGGCCAACGTCCTGCCTTTC.

This clonotype was found many times. This CDR3 reads CASSLGLLAGVYNEQFF. The DNA of the CDR3 is TGCGCCAGCAGCTTGGGATTACTAGCGGGTGTCTACAATGAGCAGTTCTTC. This chain links TRBV5-1 with TRBJ2-1; TRBD2 matches 9 bases. V lost 0 bases and J lost 3; bases outside the gene matches: 7. Germline values: CDR1 SGHRS, CDR2 YFSETQ. There are 17 residues in the CDR3.